This T cell receptor beta chain was identified during a study of blood T cell repertoires in COVID-19. Study context: The study drew acute and convalescent COVID-19 samples from the United States, Italy and Spain. PBMCs, B-cell-depleted T cells, or T cells provided the cDNA or gDNA that made up the material.

The CDR3 is 15 residues long. Trimming removed 4 bases from V and 2 bases from J, with 14 bases in between. Germline V lookup: CDR1 SNHLY, CDR2 FYNNEI. Per the study methods: Amplification of reference gene primers was used by the study to estimate nucleated cell counts. Only in-frame clones appear in the TCRdb table, and some are missing; sequencing was by immunoSEQ multiplex PCR. The D gene and trimming were derived from the DNA, and the V and J assignments and clone size from that table. The sample comprises about 120,000 clones, roughly 84% of which are singletons, and under 5% rests with the top ten.

The sequenced sample was peripheral blood. This sequence was found in a man aged 60 to 75 with acute or convalescent COVID-19. This chain joins TRBV2 and TRBJ1-1; maybe TRBD1 (6 bases). The CDR3 DNA reads TGTGCCAGCAGTGGCTCAAAGGACAGCAACACTGAAGCTTTCTTT. This gives the protein CASSGSKDSNTEAFF.